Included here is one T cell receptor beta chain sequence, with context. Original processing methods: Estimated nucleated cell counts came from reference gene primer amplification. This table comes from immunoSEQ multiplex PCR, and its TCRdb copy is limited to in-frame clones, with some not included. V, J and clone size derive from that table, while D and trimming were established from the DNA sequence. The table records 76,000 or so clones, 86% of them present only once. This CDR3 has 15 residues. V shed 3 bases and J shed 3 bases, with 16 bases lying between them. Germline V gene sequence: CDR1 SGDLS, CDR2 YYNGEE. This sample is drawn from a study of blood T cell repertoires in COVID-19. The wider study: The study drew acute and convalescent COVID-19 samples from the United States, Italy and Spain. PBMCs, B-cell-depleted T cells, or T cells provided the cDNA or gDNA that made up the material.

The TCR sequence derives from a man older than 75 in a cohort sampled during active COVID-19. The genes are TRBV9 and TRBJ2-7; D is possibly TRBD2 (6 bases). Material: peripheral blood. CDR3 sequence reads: CASSARGGADYEQYF. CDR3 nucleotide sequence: TGTGCCAGCAGCGCCCGAGGAGGGGCAGACTACGAGCAGTACTTC.